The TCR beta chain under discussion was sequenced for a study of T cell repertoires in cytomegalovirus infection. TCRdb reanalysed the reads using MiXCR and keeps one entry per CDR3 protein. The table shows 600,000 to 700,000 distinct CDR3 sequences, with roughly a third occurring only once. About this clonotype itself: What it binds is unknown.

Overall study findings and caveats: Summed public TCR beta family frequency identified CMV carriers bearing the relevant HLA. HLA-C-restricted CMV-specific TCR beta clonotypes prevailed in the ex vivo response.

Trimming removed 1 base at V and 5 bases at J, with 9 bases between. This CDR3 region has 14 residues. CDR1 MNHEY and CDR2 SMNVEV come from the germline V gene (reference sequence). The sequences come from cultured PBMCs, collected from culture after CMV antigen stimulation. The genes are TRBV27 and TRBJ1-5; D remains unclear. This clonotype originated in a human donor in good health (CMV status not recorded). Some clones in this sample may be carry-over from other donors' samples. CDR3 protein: CASSLFPQDQPQHF. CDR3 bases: TGTGCCAGCAGTTTATTTCCTCAGGATCAGCCCCAGCATTTT.